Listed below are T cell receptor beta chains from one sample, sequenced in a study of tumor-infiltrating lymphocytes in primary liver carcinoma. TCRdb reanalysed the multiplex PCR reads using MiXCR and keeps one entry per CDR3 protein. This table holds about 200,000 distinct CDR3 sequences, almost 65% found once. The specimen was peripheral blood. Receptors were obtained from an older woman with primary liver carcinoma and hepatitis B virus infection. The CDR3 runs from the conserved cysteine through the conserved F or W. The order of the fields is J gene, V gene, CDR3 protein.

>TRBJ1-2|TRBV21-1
CASSKAGVMDYGYTF
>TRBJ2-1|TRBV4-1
CASSQVSYNEQFF
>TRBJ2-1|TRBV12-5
CASSLTSGRATQNEQFF
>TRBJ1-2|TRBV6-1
CASSGTGLGYTF
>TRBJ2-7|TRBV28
CASSFSVRYEQYF
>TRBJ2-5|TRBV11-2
CASSLIREIQETQCF
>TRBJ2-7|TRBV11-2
CASSLWTGDSYEQYF
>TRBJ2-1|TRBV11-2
CASSSGLAVYNVQFF
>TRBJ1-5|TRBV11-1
CASSPISTGLNQPQHF
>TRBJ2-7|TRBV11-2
CASSFSGASDYEQYF
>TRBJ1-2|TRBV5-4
CASSLGLGKGYGYTF
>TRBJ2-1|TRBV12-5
CASGLNLRGVLRENYNEQFF
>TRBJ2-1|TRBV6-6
CASSYTSVGEQFF
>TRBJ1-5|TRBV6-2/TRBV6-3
CASSYAGTLNQPQHF
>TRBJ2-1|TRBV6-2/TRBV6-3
CASSSPGTSGISQFF
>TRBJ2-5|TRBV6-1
CASSNLNNEHYF
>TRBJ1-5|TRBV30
CAWSRGPAVNQPQHF
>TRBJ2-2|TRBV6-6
CASSQNLNTGELFF
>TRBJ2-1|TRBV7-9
CASSLGNTGDEQFF
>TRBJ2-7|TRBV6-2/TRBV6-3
CASSPPSGRRSEQYF
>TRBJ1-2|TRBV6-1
CASSETIAPSYGYTF
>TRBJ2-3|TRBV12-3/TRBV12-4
CASSLGGMGTDTQYF
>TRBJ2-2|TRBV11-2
CASSSGAHYGELFF
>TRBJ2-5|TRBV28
CACNSGGIVKGVETQYF
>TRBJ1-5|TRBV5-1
CASSPGINQPQHF
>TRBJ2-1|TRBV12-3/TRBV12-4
CASSKVVRGSDNEQFF
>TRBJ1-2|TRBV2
CASSEEGAGGYTF
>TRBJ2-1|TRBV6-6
CTSSSGQWVFEQFF
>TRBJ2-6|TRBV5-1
CASSLDFSGSSGANVLTF
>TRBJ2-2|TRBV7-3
CASSLARDAGELFF
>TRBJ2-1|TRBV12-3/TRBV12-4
CASTPGLLSYNEQFF
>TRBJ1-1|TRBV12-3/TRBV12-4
CASRGRGSSDTEAFF
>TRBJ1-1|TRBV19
CASSLGRPNTEASF
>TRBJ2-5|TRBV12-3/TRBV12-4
CASSPHWEGGPHQETQYF
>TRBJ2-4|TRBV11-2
CASSSRHGANIQYF
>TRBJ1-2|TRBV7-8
CASSPGPAGGYTF
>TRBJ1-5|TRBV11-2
CASSGRDRGKPSNQPQHF
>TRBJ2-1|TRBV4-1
CASSQEGGTDMLGYNEQFF
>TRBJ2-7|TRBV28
CASTGQGPDSYEQYF
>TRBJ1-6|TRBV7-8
CASSSRGNPPLHF
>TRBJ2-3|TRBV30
CAWSGISKDTQYF
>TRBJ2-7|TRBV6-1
CASSVTNSYEQYF
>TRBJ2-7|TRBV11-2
CARRSTGSDPYEQYF
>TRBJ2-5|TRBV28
CASSPRQPRETQYF
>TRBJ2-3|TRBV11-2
CASSLIESLPTNTQYF
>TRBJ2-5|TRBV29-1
CSVLENRETQYF
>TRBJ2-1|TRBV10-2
CASTALLQSNEEFF